This T cell receptor beta chain is from a study of shared clonotypes between healthy human individuals (dated by TCRdb to the early 2020s). Background on the whole study: A few men and two women, aged 18 to 49 years, made up the cohort. For each donor, three plates each were used for CD4 naive and CD4 memory, two plates were used for CD8 naive, and one plate was used for CD8 memory. Per donor, leukapheresis produced somewhere between about 0.94 and 9.5 billion PBMCs. To increase sequencing depth and limit assay-specific biases, TCR repertoire library preparation and sequencing were carried out by different laboratories using diverse techniques. To estimate repertoire size and how much clonotype sharing occurs between individuals, the study deeply sequenced the blood TCR repertoires of about five healthy adults.

The donors were healthy, HIV-negative adults with no recently reported acute infections or vaccinations. Every donor was a Caucasian adult living in Nashville, Tennessee, USA. Magnetic negative selection was used to enrich CD4+ T cells, after which naive cells were positively selected on CD45RA and the negative fraction became the memory subset. After blood collection by leukapheresis, PBMCs were isolated using Ficoll-Histopaque density gradient centrifugation and then cryopreserved in the vapor phase of liquid nitrogen. Analytical flow cytometry was used to check the purity and quantity of every magnetically sorted T cell population. Each sorted fraction had its genomic DNA isolated and then quantified by UV absorbance on a Nanodrop 2000c. Study-wide findings and limitations: When a few donors were compared, the shared fraction of clonotypes was about 5.4% for naive CD4, 3.5% for naive CD8, more than 2% for memory CD4, and 0.4% for memory CD8. Rarefaction of sorted-subset datasets indicated incomplete sequencing despite the large sequencing depth. Compared with non-shared clonotypes, clonotypes shared by all four sorted-subset donors had higher generation probabilities. Larger estimated clonotype richness was generally found for naive subsets than for memory subsets. Because the study included a small number of donors, the genetic and exposure-history diversity represented was limited. Only blood was sampled, and tissue TCR repertoires likely differ from those in blood. Based on pairwise subsampling, the degree of clonotype sharing among donors was expected to be affected by sequencing depth.

At the junction V is shortened by 3 bases and J by 3 bases, with 6 bases in between. The CDR3 holds 12 amino acids from the cysteine to the phenylalanine. The sequence is cut down to CDR3 DNA, 36 bases in frame from base 1. Per the germline V gene, KGHSH is the CDR1 and LQKENI is the CDR2. Using the deep immunoSEQ assay, multiplex PCR amplified TCR CDR3 regions from genomic DNA. For each cell subset, the extracted genomic DNA was distributed evenly across all wells of several immunoSEQ 96-well plates, and each plate served as one replicate. For sorted subsets, about 210 ng of genomic DNA, equivalent to some 30,000 T cell genomes, went into each replicate PCR. The purified libraries were quantified using a Qubit 3.0 fluorometer, sized with a Bioanalyzer 2100, and then quantified again using the KAPA Library Quantification kit. A separate single-read 150-cycle Illumina NextSeq 550 flow cell was used to sequence each immunoSEQ 96-well plate. On the authors' methods: Because only junctional sequences without quality scores were contained in the immunoSEQ output, filtering matching that applied to full-length reads could not be performed. Sequences were annotated with PyIR, a Python wrapper for IgBLAST v1.9, and V/J genes and CDR3 were assigned using IMGT germline references. Reads were removed for weak V/J assignments (E-value above 1e-6), missing CDR3, stop codons, out-of-frame junctions, or ambiguous translated residues. V3J clonotypes were defined as sequences sharing the same inferred V gene, J gene, and CDR3 amino acid sequence. To compute the percentage overlap between repertoires, the number of shared unique clonotypes was divided by the size of the smaller repertoire. Repertoire richness was assessed with RTK rarefaction, the Chao1 estimator, and Recon v2.1 estimates of unobserved clonotypes. Generation probabilities were computed with OLGA for all TCRbeta clonotypes obtained by the gDNA method from a handful of donors. Entries here come from immuneACCESS through TCRdb and include only in-frame sequences with V and J called. Some clones fail to appear in such tables; in the studies checked, an unresolved V gene covers under half of the shortfall, and the cause of the remainder is unknown. The DNA gave D and trimming, while V, J and clone size come from that table. The sample contains more than 550,000 clones, roughly 72% of them found a single time. Jointly, the top ten make up around 1.7% of the sample.

This clone was recorded a few times. The antigen it binds to is not known. No base quality information exists; no much larger clone differs at one position. This receptor was identified in a woman under 40 in good health. The V and J segments used are TRBV18 and TRBJ2-7; the D gene is unclear. The sequencing sample was made of memory CD4+ T cells sorted from blood. The intended sense of this specimen's cell subset or site label: CD45RA-negative fraction. The DNA reads TGTGCCAGCTCACCCGGGTACTACGAGCAGTACTTC. This gives the protein CASSPGYYEQYF.